The 22 T cell receptor beta chains below all came from one sample that was sequenced in a study of blood T cell repertoires in COVID-19. Only in-frame clones appear in the TCRdb table, and some are missing; sequencing was by immunoSEQ multiplex PCR. This sample has 150,000 to 200,000 clones, with roughly 91% found just once. The sample taken for sequencing was peripheral blood. The receptors were gathered from a woman aged 50 to 65 with acute or convalescent COVID-19.

The CDR3 sequence is CASSLFGRGGYTF. The CDR3 nucleotides read TGTGCCAGCAGTTTATTCGGCCGGGGAGGCTACACCTTC. The V and J genes are TRBV27 and TRBJ1-2; no firm D call. Trimming took 1 base from V and 8 from J, leaving 11 bases between them. The V gene's germline CDR1 is MNHEY and CDR2 SMNVEV (reference sequence). The CDR3 consists of 13 residues.

The genes are TRBV2 and TRBJ2-7; 11 nucleotides agree with TRBD1. The length of the CDR3 is 15 residues. Germline CDR1 SNHLY, CDR2 FYNNEI. V was clipped by 2 bases and J by 3 bases; unmatched bases: 3. The CDR3 sequence is CASSEYGTGGYEQYF. DNA of the CDR3: TGTGCCAGCAGTGAATATGGGACAGGGGGCTACGAGCAGTACTTC.

The chain joins TRBV2 to TRBJ2-1; 8 bases map to TRBD2. V shed 6 bases, J shed 5 bases, and the junction held 9 bases outside the gene matches. Germline CDR1 and CDR2: SNHLY and FYNNEI. The CDR3 length is 15 residues. CDR3 sequence: CASRGNTGGNNEQFF. The CDR3 coding sequence is TGTGCCAGCAGGGGCAATACGGGGGGGAACAATGAGCAGTTCTTC. Filled out from reference TRBV2 and TRBJ2-1, the complete variable domain reads EPEVTQTPSHQVTQMGQEVILRCVPISNHLYFYWYRQILGQKVEFLVSFYNNEISEKSEIFDDQFSVERPDGSNFTLKIRSTKLEDSAMYFCASRGNTGGNNEQFFGPGTRLTVL.

The chain recombines TRBV19 with TRBJ2-4; D might be TRBD2 (5 bases). Trimming removed 5 bases from V and 6 bases from J, with 14 bases in between. Germline lookup yields CDR1 LNHDA and CDR2 SQIVND (reference sequence). The CDR3 is 14 residues long. The CDR3 is CASSPYWETNIQYF. The CDR3 region has the DNA TGTGCCAGTAGTCCTTACTGGGAGACAAACATTCAGTACTTC.

The V call is TRBV11-2, the J call TRBJ2-1; 16 bases line up with TRBD2. This CDR3 is 17 amino acids long. The J segment lost 4 bases and the V segment lost 6 bases, leaving 6 bases of the junction unmatched. Germline CDR1 SGHAT, CDR2 FQNNGV. The CDR3 sequence is CASRLPGLAGGYNEQFF. CDR3 DNA: TGTGCCAGCAGGTTGCCGGGACTAGCGGGAGGGTACAATGAGCAGTTCTTC.

V usage is TRBV19 and J usage is TRBJ1-1, with D unresolved. Trimming removed 6 bases at V and 0 bases at J, with 14 bases between. The CDR3 loop spans 15 amino acids. Germline V gene sequence: CDR1 LNHDA, CDR2 SQIVND (reference sequence). CDR3 nucleotide sequence: TGTGCCAGTAGCCTAGTGCGGGTAATGAACACTGAAGCTTTCTTT. This sequence encodes CASSLVRVMNTEAFF.

The V gene is TRBV27, the J gene TRBJ1-2; D is possibly TRBD1 (5 bases). CDR3 length equals 15 residues. Germline CDR1 reads MNHEY; CDR2 reads SMNVEV (reference sequence). The ends were cut back, 4 bases at V and 5 bases at J, with 17 bases in the middle. The CDR3 region is CASSSQGSLRYGYTF. In DNA, the CDR3 is TGTGCCAGCAGTTCCCAGGGATCACTTAGGTATGGCTACACCTTC.

This sequence joins TRBV28 and TRBJ1-5, with D possibly being TRBD1 (5 bases). This CDR3 has 18 residues. Germline CDR1 MDHEN, CDR2 SYDVKM. V was clipped by 5 bases and J by 3 bases, with 23 bases between them. The CDR3 DNA is TGTGCCAGCAGTCTCTGGACTATCAGGGATTTTGCCAATCAGCCCCAGCATTTT. Encoded protein: CASSLWTIRDFANQPQHF. Drawing the rest from reference TRBV28 and TRBJ1-5, the complete variable domain is DVKVTQSSRYLVKRTGEKVFLECVQDMDHENMFWYRQDPGLGLRLIYFSYDVKMKEKGDIPEGYSVSREKKERFSLILESASTNQTSMYLCASSLWTIRDFANQPQHFGDGTRLSIL.

The rearrangement links TRBV30 to TRBJ1-1; the D is unclear. V was cut by 2 bases and J by 4 bases, with 11 bases left in between. The length of the CDR3 is 13 residues. From germline, CDR1 is GTSNPN and CDR2 SVGIG (reference sequence). The CDR3 here is CAWSQDGLTEAFF. CDR3 nucleotides: TGTGCCTGGAGTCAAGACGGACTCACTGAAGCTTTCTTT.

This chain joins TRBV13 and TRBJ2-7, with D possibly being TRBD1 (5 bases). The length of the CDR3 is 13 residues. Trimming pared 5 bases from V and 2 bases from J, leaving 10 bases between. Per germline, CDR1 PRHDT and CDR2 FYEKMQ (reference sequence). Here the CDR3 reads CASSPLGPYEQYF. CDR3 nucleotide sequence: TGTGCCAGCAGCCCCCTGGGGCCCTACGAGCAGTACTTC.

CDR3: CASILGEGRSVEAFF. The CDR3 region has the DNA TGTGCCAGCATCCTCGGGGAGGGTCGCTCGGTTGAAGCTTTCTTT. This chain uses TRBV6-5 with TRBJ1-1; D is uncertain. Deletions cut 7 bases from V and 7 bases from J, with 22 bases between. Germline loops: CDR1 MNHEY, CDR2 SVGAGI. This CDR3 spans 15 amino acids.

The chain couples TRBV5-4 to TRBJ2-1, with TRBD2 identical over 8 bases. V shed 9 bases and J 2 bases; nucleotides not matched to a gene: 13. Looked up from germline, CDR1 is SGHNT and CDR2 is YYREEE (reference sequence). The CDR3 length is 16 residues. The CDR3 DNA sequence: TGTGCCACAGTAAAAGGGACTAGTTCGACCTACAATGAGCAGTTCTTC. This sequence encodes CATVKGTSSTYNEQFF.

V is TRBV28 and J is TRBJ1-2, with 7 bases fitting TRBD1. Unmatched junction bases numbered 1, after V lost 8 bases and J lost 4 bases. CDR1 MDHEN and CDR2 SYDVKM come from the germline V gene. This CDR3 has 11 amino acids. The CDR3 region has the DNA TGTGCCAGCGGACAGGTCTATGGCTACACCTTC. Its translation is CASGQVYGYTF.

The gene calls are TRBV19 and TRBJ1-2; 9 nucleotides line up with TRBD1. CDR3 size: 15 residues. Looked up from germline, CDR1 is LNHDA and CDR2 is SQIVND (reference sequence). Trimming at V came to 8 bases and at J to 8 bases, leaving 15 bases not matched to a gene. The CDR3 DNA follows: TGTGCCAGTCGAAGAATTGGACAGGGGCGCCTAGGCTACACCTTC. Translated, it gives CASRRIGQGRLGYTF.

This clone was seen just once. J is TRBJ2-6 and V is TRBV11-1, with D perhaps TRBD2 (6 bases). Deletions cut 3 bases from V and 3 bases from J, with 9 bases between. Germline V gives CDR1 SGHAT, CDR2 FQDESV (reference sequence). The CDR3 runs 15 residues. CDR3: CASSLEGNGANVLTF. The DNA for the CDR3 is TGTGCCAGCAGCTTGGAGGGAAATGGGGCCAACGTCCTGACTTTC.

This rearrangement joins TRBV6-5 to TRBJ1-3; D ambiguous. This CDR3 is built from 11 residues. Germline CDR1 is MNHEY and CDR2 is SVGAGI. V lost 6 bases and J 8 bases, leaving 8 bases between the germline ends. The CDR3 DNA reads TGTGCCAGCAGCTCGCCGGACACCATATATTTT. Translating it yields CASSSPDTIYF.

The chain couples TRBV15 to TRBJ1-2; D is ambiguous. Trimming removed 0 bases from V and 6 bases from J, with 8 bases in between. The CDR3 spans 13 residues. The germline CDR1 and CDR2 sequences are LNHNV and YYDKDF (reference sequence). This CDR3 reads CATSRDRGHGYTF. DNA for the CDR3: TGTGCCACCAGCAGAGATCGTGGCCATGGCTACACCTTC. The full variable domain, in which reference TRBV15 and TRBJ1-2 provide the parts outside the CDR3, is DAMVIQNPRYQVTQFGKPVTLSCSQTLNHNVMYWYQQKSSQAPKLLFHYYDKDFNNEADTPDNFQSRRPNTSFCFLDIRSPGLGDTAMYLCATSRDRGHGYTFGSGTRLTVV.

The chain joins TRBV28 to TRBJ1-6; a possible D gene is TRBD1 (6 bases). Trimming cost V 6 bases and J 0 bases, with 18 bases left between them. Looked up from germline, CDR1 is MDHEN and CDR2 is SYDVKM. CDR3 length: 18 amino acids. Here the CDR3 reads CASSSAGDISSYNSPLHF. Here the CDR3 DNA reads TGTGCCAGCAGCAGTGCCGGGGACATTAGCTCCTATAATTCACCCCTCCACTTT.

The chain has TRBV30 and TRBJ2-3, with 11 bases matching TRBD2. The germline V gene encodes CDR1 GTSNPN and CDR2 SVGIG (reference sequence). V trimming: 3 bases; J trimming: 2 bases; junction bases outside the gene matches: 7. The CDR3 loop spans 16 amino acids. In nucleotides, the CDR3 is TGTGCCTGGAGACTAGCGGGAGCCGTTTCCACAGATACGCAGTATTTT. Translated, it gives CAWRLAGAVSTDTQYF.

This clone was seen a single time. V gene TRBV5-1 combines with J gene TRBJ2-3, with TRBD2 matching over 14 bases. The CDR3 spans 19 residues. The trim removed 3 bases at V and 0 bases at J, leaving 9 bases unmatched. The germline CDR1 and CDR2 sequences are SGHRS and YFSETQ. The CDR3, as DNA: TGCGCCAGCAGCTCGGGACTAGCGGGGGCCCCCCCTAGCACAGATACGCAGTATTTT. Translated, it gives CASSSGLAGAPPSTDTQYF.

Remarks on this clone: Different DNA sequences within this sample yield the same CDR3. The rearrangement uses TRBV5-1 and TRBJ1-4; 8 bases are a match to TRBD1. V shed 2 bases, J shed 6 bases, and the junction held 3 bases outside the gene matches. Germline lookup yields CDR1 SGHRS and CDR2 YFSETQ. This CDR3 has 14 residues. CDR3 nucleotides: TGCGCCAGCAGCTTCGGACAGGGTGATGAAAAACTGTTTTTT. It yields the protein CASSFGQGDEKLFF. Based on the CDR3 plus reference TRBV5-1 and TRBJ1-4, the full variable domain is KAGVTQTPRYLIKTRGQQVTLSCSPISGHRSVSWYQQTPGQGLQFLFEYFSETQRNKGNFPGRFSGRQFSNSRSEMNVSTLELGDSALYLCASSFGQGDEKLFFGSGTQLSVL.

This chain connects TRBV5-8 to TRBJ2-2; TRBD2 might be the D (6 bases). Between the trimmed V and J ends, which lost 1 base and 2 bases, there was a span of 12 bases. Germline loops: CDR1 SGHTS, CDR2 YDEGEE. The CDR3 covers 16 residues. Here the CDR3 reads CASSLIGGINTGELFF. The CDR3 DNA follows: TGTGCCAGCAGCTTGATAGGAGGGATCAACACCGGGGAGCTGTTTTTT.